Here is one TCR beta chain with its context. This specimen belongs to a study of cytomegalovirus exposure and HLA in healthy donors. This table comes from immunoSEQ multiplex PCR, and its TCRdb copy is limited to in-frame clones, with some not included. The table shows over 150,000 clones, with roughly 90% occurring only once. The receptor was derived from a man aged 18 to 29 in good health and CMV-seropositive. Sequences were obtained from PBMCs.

CDR3 bases: TGTGCCAGTACGGGGACTAGACGGGAGACCCAGTACTTC. Residues: CASTGTRRETQYF. The chain couples TRBV19 to TRBJ2-5; 8 positions agree with TRBD2. Losses at the gene ends were 7 bases for V and 5 bases for J; bases not matched to a gene: 6. Germline assignment: CDR1 LNHDA and CDR2 SQIVND (reference sequence). This CDR3 contains 13 residues.